This T cell receptor (beta chain) comes out of a study of glioma-infiltrating T cells. TCR alpha and beta CDR3 regions were amplified from RNA using iRepertoire nested multiplex PCR. TCRdb ran MiXCR on the multiplex PCR reads and lists one entry per CDR3 protein. The sample yields tens of thousands of distinct CDR3 sequences, approximately 40% seen once. Germline V lookup: CDR1 KGHDR, CDR2 SFDVKD. The CDR3 runs 16 residues. In the case of this clonotype: One junction end does not reproduce the germline sequence, and a read error may be involved.

This TCR came from a human donor with low-grade glioma or glioblastoma, undergoing nonglioma brain surgery, or in good health (not recorded which). This chain joins TRBV24-1 and TRBJ1-2; possible D gene TRBD1, 6 bases. Sequenced input: glioma tissue, nonneoplastic brain tissue, or PBMCs (not recorded which). In DNA, the CDR3 is TGTGCCACCAGTAACCCTAACAGGGACCCTAACTATTGCTACACCTTC. Its translation is CATSNPNRDPNYCYTF.